The next 23 T cell receptor beta chains were all read from a single sample in a study of patients and donors after allogeneic stem cell transplantation (dated by TCRdb to about 2020). The library was generated by RT-PCR. The run used a NextSeq 550. TCRdb took the public reads, trimmed them with fastp at Q25, ran MiXCR for clone calling and kept in-frame beta chains. Rows merge per CDR3 protein into single entries with the most common DNA and genes. Across this sample there are over 350,000 distinct CDR3 sequences, with approximately 16% seen only once. Jointly, the top ten make up around 7.9% of the sample. The sequencing input was blood, either unsorted or a sorted T cell fraction (not recorded which). These receptors were obtained from a human donor who was either an allogeneic HSCT recipient or a stem cell or donor lymphocyte infusion donor (not recorded which). It is not recorded whose cells these are; they may come from a transplant donor.

V is TRBV11-2 and J is TRBJ2-2, with D perhaps TRBD2 (5 bases). In germline, CDR1 is SGHAT, CDR2 FQNNGV. Trimming left V 2 bases short and J 1 base short, with 8 bases between. This CDR3 comprises 15 residues. CDR3 amino acids: CASSLTGWNTGELFF. CDR3 bases: TGTGCCAGCAGCTTAACGGGATGGAACACCGGGGAGCTGTTTTTT.

This clonotype has just a few counts. V and J are TRBV12-3 or TRBV12-4 and TRBJ1-5, with D uncertain. CDR3 length: 13 residues. The ends were cut back, 3 bases at V and 0 bases at J, with 3 bases in the middle. This CDR3 reads CASSFISNQPQHF. The CDR3 DNA follows: TGTGCCAGCAGTTTCATTAGCAATCAGCCCCAGCATTTT.

This clonotype was counted only a few times. The chain couples TRBV4-1 to TRBJ1-4; perhaps TRBD1 as D (5 bases). CDR1 MGHRA and CDR2 YSYEKL come from the germline V gene. V dropped 5 bases and J dropped 3 bases, with 13 bases sitting between them. The CDR3 contains 15 residues. In nucleotides, the CDR3 is TGCGCCAGCAGCGGACGGGGGTTAGCTAATGAAAAACTGTTTTTT. It specifies CASSGRGLANEKLFF.

This clonotype turned up a few times. The V and J genes are TRBV24-1 and TRBJ1-2; maybe TRBD1 (5 bases). V lost 4 bases to trimming and J lost 0 bases, with 11 bases between them. This CDR3 contains 15 residues. CDR1 is KGHDR, CDR2 SFDVKD, per germline. The DNA for the CDR3 is TGTGCCACCAGTGACCCCGACAGCTCTAACTATGGCTACACCTTC. This translates into CATSDPDSSNYGYTF.

The chain has TRBV13 and TRBJ1-3; D possibly corresponds to TRBD1 (6 bases). Germline V gene data show CDR1 as PRHDT and CDR2 as FYEKMQ (reference sequence). The CDR3 runs to 15 residues. V gave up 2 bases and J gave up 2 bases, with 10 bases separating them. In DNA, the CDR3 is TGTGCCAGCAGCTTATCCCGGACAGCTGGAAACACCATATATTTT. This translates into CASSLSRTAGNTIYF.

This clonotype occurred many times. J is TRBJ2-3 and V is TRBV28; D is unclear. This CDR3 has 12 amino acids. Trimming took off 5 bases at V and 15 bases at J, with 18 bases between the two ends. Germline values: CDR1 MDHEN, CDR2 SYDVKM. This chain's CDR3 is CASSAYNRPDYF. In DNA form, the CDR3 reads TGTGCCAGCAGTGCGTACAATCGCCCCGACTATTTT.

This chain uses TRBV2 with TRBJ2-1; D ambiguous. Trimming took 4 bases from V and 6 from J, leaving 10 bases between them. The CDR3 extends over 13 amino acids. Germline V gene data show CDR1 as SNHLY and CDR2 as FYNNEI. CDR3 DNA: TGTGCCAGCAGTGTGGTGGCCGGCAATGAGCAGTTCTTC. This codes for CASSVVAGNEQFF.

As regards this clonotype: The junction departs from germline at one end; a sequencing error may be responsible. The V call is TRBV29-1, the J call TRBJ2-1; 10 bases are a match to TRBD1. The CDR3 contains 11 residues. CDR1 SQVTM and CDR2 ANQGSEA come from the germline V gene. This chain's CDR3 is CSVLRDRGPSF. The DNA for the CDR3 is TGCAGCGTCCTCCGGGACAGGGGCCCTTCGTTC.

This clonotype was recorded at least ten times. The rearrangement uses TRBV4-2 and TRBJ2-7, with D perhaps being TRBD1 or TRBD2 (6 bases each). CDR1 is LGHNA and CDR2 is YNFKEQ in the germline V gene. This CDR3 contains 15 residues. V was trimmed by 0 bases and J by 3 bases, leaving 12 bases between them. The chain's CDR3 is CASSQDVGGGYEQYF. The CDR3 bases are TGTGCCAGCAGCCAAGATGTGGGGGGCGGCTACGAGCAGTACTTC.

The gene calls are TRBV4-3 and TRBJ1-3; D ambiguous. There are 16 residues in the CDR3. In germline, CDR1 is LGHNA, CDR2 YSLEER. V was trimmed by 4 bases and J by 4 bases, leaving 17 bases between them. CDR3 region: CASSPKGVGSGNTIYF. The DNA for the CDR3 is TGCGCCAGCAGCCCCAAAGGAGTTGGTTCGGGAAACACCATATATTTT.

This clonotype was counted only a few times. The genes are TRBV24-1 and TRBJ1-5; D is uncertain. Germline V gives CDR1 KGHDR, CDR2 SFDVKD. V lost 6 bases to trimming and J lost 0 bases, with 8 bases between them. CDR3 length: 14 residues. The CDR3 DNA reads as TGTGCCACCAGTAACCAGTATAGCAATCAGCCCCAGCATTTT. Translating gives CATSNQYSNQPQHF.

V usage is TRBV20-1 and J usage is TRBJ1-2, with D maybe TRBD1 (6 bases). In germline, CDR1 is DFQATT, CDR2 SNEGSKA (reference sequence). The V end was cut by 2 bases, the J end by 8 bases, with 12 bases between. CDR3 length: 12 amino acids. As DNA, the CDR3 is TGCAGTGCTAGAACAGGGCGCGGGGGCTACACCTTC. Translation: CSARTGRGGYTF.

This chain links TRBV7-6 with TRBJ2-3, with a tentative D call TRBD1 (5 bases). Germline V gene lookup returns CDR1 SGHVS and CDR2 FNYEAQ. This CDR3 comprises 14 residues. V was clipped by 5 bases and J by 3 bases, with 12 bases between them. The CDR3 DNA is TGTGCCAGCAGCGGACATGGGGCAACAGATACGCAGTATTTT. Amino acids: CASSGHGATDTQYF.

In DNA, the CDR3 is TGTGCCAGCAGCTTAACGGGGGGGAAGAGCTACAATGAGCAGTTCTTC. It codes for CASSLTGGKSYNEQFF. This chain links TRBV7-3 with TRBJ2-1; 7 nucleotides agree with TRBD2. CDR3 length: 16 amino acids. The ends lost 0 bases at V and 3 bases at J; junction bases unmatched: 5. Germline values: CDR1 SGHTA, CDR2 FQGTGA.

At least ten counts were recorded for this clonotype. The chain has TRBV6-5 and TRBJ2-2; D is uncertain. Per the germline V gene, CDR1 is MNHEY and CDR2 is SVGAGI. Trimming left V 6 bases short and J 5 bases short, with 4 bases between. The CDR3 loop spans 11 amino acids. CDR3 DNA sequence: TGTGCCAGCAGAGGGACCGGGGAGCTGTTTTTT. Amino acids: CASRGTGELFF.

This clonotype was recorded a few times. The chain employs TRBV2 and TRBJ2-1, with TRBD2 matching over 8 bases. V was pared by 3 bases and J by 8 bases, with 6 bases of the junction left unmatched. The CDR3 spans 14 residues. Looked up from germline, CDR1 is SNHLY and CDR2 is FYNNEI. The CDR3 region has the DNA TGTGCCAGCAGTGATCTAGCGGGCCGGGATGAGCAGTTCTTC. Residues: CASSDLAGRDEQFF.

This clonotype has just a few counts. The chain combines TRBV12-3 or TRBV12-4 with TRBJ2-7, with unresolved D. Trimming stripped 5 bases from V and 5 bases from J, with 19 bases between. The CDR3 covers 15 residues. CDR3 in DNA: TGTGCCAGCAGTCCGCGACACCTTAGTACCCACGAGCAGTACTTC. Translation gives CASSPRHLSTHEQYF.

V is TRBV24-1 and J is TRBJ2-7, with TRBD2 matching 11 bases. The CDR3 runs 15 residues. Germline CDR1 and CDR2: KGHDR and SFDVKD. The ends lost 3 bases at V and 4 bases at J; junction bases unmatched: 4. The CDR3 DNA is TGTGCCACCAGTGATGGCCCTAGCGGGAGGTACGAGCAGTACTTC. Translating gives CATSDGPSGRYEQYF.

The chain is built from TRBV9 and TRBJ2-5, with 8 positions matching TRBD2. The V and J ends lost 2 bases and 6 bases, in that order; junction bases with no gene match: 9. The germline CDR1 and CDR2 sequences are SGDLS and YYNGEE. The CDR3 totals 15 residues. The CDR3 loop reads CASSVSGLAVQTQYF. The CDR3 region has the DNA TGTGCCAGCAGCGTTTCAGGACTAGCAGTTCAGACCCAGTACTTC.

This clonotype was counted at least ten times. The chain carries TRBV4-1 and TRBJ2-7; D unresolved. CDR1 and CDR2 from the germline V gene are MGHRA and YSYEKL. The germline V and J ends were trimmed by 1 base and 4 bases, with 17 bases remaining between them. The CDR3 covers 16 residues. CDR3 nucleotides: TGCGCCAGCAGCCAAGGGCCGGGTCTTTCTTCATACGAGCAGTACTTC. Translated: CASSQGPGLSSYEQYF.

V gene TRBV15 combines with J gene TRBJ1-2; D might be TRBD1 (6 bases). The CDR3 extends over 15 amino acids. V lost 0 bases and J 8 bases, leaving 16 bases between the germline ends. Germline-derived CDR1 and CDR2 are LNHNV and YYDKDF (reference sequence). The CDR3 DNA is TGTGCCACCAGCAGAGATCCCGCAGGGGCGGGAGGCTACACCTTC. Amino acids: CATSRDPAGAGGYTF.

V is TRBV9 and J is TRBJ2-7, with 7 bases identical to TRBD2. The CDR3 is made up of 15 amino acids. With V trimmed by 0 bases and J by 2 bases, 5 bases remained unmatched. In germline, CDR1 is SGDLS, CDR2 YYNGEE. In DNA, the CDR3 is TGTGCCAGCAGCGTAGGTACCGGGGGGACCTACGAGCAGTACTTC. Protein product: CASSVGTGGTYEQYF.

The chain combines TRBV23-1 with TRBJ2-7, with D possibly matching TRBD1 (6 bases). Being an ORF, TRBV23-1 has a function that is uncertain. V was trimmed by 3 bases and J by 6 bases, leaving 15 bases between them. CDR3 size: 14 residues. The CDR3 DNA reads TGCGCCAGCAGTCAGCTTCAGGGGATCGGCGAGCAGTACTTC. Residues: CASSQLQGIGEQYF.